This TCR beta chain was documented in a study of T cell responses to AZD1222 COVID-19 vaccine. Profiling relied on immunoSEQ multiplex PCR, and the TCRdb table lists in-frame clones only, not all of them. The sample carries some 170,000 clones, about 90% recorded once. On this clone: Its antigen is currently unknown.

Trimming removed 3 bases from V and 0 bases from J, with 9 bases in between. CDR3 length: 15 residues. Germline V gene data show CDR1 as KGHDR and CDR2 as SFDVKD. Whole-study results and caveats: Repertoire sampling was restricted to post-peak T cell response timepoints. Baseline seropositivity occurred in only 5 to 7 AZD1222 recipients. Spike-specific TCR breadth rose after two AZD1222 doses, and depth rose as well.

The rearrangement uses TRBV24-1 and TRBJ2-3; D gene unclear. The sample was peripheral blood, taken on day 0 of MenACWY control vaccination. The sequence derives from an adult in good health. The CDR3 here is CATSDTRTSTDTQYF. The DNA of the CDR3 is TGTGCCACCAGTGATACCAGAACTAGCACAGATACGCAGTATTTT.